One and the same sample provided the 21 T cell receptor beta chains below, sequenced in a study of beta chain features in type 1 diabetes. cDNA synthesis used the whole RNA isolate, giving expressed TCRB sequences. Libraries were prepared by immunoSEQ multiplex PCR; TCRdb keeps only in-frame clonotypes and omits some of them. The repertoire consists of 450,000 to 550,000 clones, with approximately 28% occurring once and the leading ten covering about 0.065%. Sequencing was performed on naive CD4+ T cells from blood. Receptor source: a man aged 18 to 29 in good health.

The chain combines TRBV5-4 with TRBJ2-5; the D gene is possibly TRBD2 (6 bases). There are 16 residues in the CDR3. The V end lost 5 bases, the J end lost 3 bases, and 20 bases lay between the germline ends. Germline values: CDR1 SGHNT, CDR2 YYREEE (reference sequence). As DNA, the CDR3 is TGTGCCAGCAGATTGCGTAGCGGAACGTCGAAAGAGACCCAGTACTTC. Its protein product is CASRLRSGTSKETQYF. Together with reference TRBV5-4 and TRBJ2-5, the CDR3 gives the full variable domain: ETGVTQSPTHLIKTRGQQVTLRCSSQSGHNTVSWYQQALGQGPQFIFQYYREEENGRGNFPPRFSGLQFPNYSSELNVNALELDDSALYLCASRLRSGTSKETQYFGPGTRLLVL.

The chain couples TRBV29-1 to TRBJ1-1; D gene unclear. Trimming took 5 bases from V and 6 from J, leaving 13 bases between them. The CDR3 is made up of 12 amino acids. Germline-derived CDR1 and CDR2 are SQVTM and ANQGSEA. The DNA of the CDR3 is TGCAGCGTTTCTGAGGGCTGGTCTGAAGCTTTCTTT. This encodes CSVSEGWSEAFF.

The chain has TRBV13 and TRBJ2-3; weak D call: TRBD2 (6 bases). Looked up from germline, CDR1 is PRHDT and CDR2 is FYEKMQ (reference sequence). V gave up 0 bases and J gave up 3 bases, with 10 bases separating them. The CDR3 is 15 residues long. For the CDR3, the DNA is TGTGCCAGCAGCTTAGGGGTACTAGCAACAGATACGCAGTATTTT. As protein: CASSLGVLATDTQYF. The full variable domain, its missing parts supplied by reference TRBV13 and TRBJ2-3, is AAGVIQSPRHLIKEKRETATLKCYPIPRHDTVYWYQQGPGQDPQFLISFYEKMQSDKGSIPDRFSAQQFSDYHSELNMSSLELGDSALYFCASSLGVLATDTQYFGPGTRLTVL.

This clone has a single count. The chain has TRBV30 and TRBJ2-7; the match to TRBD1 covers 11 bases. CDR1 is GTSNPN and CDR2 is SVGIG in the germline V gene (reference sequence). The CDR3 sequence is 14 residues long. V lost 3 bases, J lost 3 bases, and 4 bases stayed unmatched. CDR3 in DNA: TGTGCCTGGAGGGGGACAGGGGGAGTCTACGAGCAGTACTTC. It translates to CAWRGTGGVYEQYF.

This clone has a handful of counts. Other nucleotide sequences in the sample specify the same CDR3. CDR3 sequence (DNA): TGTGCCAGCAGCGTTGGGGGAAACACCGGGGAGCTGTTTTTT. Residues: CASSVGGNTGELFF. This chain joins TRBV9 and TRBJ2-2; D assignment may be TRBD1 or TRBD2 (5 bases each). The germline gives CDR1 SGDLS, CDR2 YYNGEE. Trimming removed 2 bases from V and 2 bases from J, with 7 bases in between. The CDR3 totals 14 residues.

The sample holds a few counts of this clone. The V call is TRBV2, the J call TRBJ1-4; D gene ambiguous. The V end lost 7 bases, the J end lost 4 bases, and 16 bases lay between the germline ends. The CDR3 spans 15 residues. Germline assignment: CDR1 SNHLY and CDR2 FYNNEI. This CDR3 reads CASISRVAGNEKLFF. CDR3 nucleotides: TGTGCCAGCATTTCGCGGGTCGCGGGTAATGAAAAACTGTTTTTT.

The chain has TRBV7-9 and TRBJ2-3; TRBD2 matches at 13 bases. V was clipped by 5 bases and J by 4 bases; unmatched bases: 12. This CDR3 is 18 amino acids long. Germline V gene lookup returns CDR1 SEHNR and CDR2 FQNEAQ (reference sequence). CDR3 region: CASSTTRLTSGRPDTQYF. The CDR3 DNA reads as TGTGCCAGCAGCACCACCCGTCTGACTAGCGGGAGGCCAGATACGCAGTATTTT.

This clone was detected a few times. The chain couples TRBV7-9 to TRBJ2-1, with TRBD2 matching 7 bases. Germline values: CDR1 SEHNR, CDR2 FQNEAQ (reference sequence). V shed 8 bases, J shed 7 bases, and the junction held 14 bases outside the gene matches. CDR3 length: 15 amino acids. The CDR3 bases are TGTGCCAGCGGGGAGGGAAACATAAGGAGTAATGAGCAGTTCTTC. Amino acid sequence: CASGEGNIRSNEQFF.

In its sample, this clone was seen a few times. The CDR3 region is CSVVWQTGQPQHF. The CDR3 DNA sequence: TGCAGCGTTGTTTGGCAGACAGGCCAGCCCCAGCATTTT. The rearrangement joins TRBV29-1 to TRBJ1-5; perhaps TRBD1 as D (6 bases). The ends were cut back, 4 bases at V and 7 bases at J, with 14 bases in the middle. Germline loops: CDR1 SQVTM, CDR2 ANQGSEA. The CDR3 sequence is 13 residues long.

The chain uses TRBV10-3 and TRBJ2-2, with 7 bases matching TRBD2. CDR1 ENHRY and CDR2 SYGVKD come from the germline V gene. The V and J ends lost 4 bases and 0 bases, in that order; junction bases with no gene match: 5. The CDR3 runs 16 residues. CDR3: CAISGTSATNTGELFF. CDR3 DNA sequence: TGTGCCATCAGTGGAACTAGCGCCACGAACACCGGGGAGCTGTTTTTT.

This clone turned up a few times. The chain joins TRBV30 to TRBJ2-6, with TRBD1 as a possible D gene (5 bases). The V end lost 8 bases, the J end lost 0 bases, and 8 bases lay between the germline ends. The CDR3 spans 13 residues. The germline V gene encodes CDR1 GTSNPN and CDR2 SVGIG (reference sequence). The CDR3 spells CAAGHSGANVLTF. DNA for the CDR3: TGTGCCGCCGGACACTCTGGGGCCAACGTCCTGACTTTC.

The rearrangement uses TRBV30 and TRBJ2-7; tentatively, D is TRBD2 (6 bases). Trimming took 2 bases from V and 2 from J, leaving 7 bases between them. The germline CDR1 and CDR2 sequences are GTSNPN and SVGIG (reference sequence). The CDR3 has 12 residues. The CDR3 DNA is TGTGCCTGGAGTACTAGCACCTACGAGCAGTACTTC. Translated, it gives CAWSTSTYEQYF.

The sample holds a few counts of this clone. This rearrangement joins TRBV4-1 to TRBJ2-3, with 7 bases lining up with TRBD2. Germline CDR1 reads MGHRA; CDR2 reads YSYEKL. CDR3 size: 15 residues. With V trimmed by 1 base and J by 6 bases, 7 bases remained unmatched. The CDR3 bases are TGCGCCAGCAGCCAAGTCGTCGCGGGAGTGGATACGCAGTATTTT. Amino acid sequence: CASSQVVAGVDTQYF.

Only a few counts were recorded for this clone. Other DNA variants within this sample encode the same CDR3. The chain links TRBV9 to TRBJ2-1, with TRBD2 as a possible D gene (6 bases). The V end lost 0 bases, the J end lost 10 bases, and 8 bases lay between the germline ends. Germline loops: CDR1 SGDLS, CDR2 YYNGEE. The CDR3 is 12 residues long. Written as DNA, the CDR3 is TGTGCCAGCAGCGTAGTAGGGAGGGAGCAGTTCTTC. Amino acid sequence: CASSVVGREQFF.

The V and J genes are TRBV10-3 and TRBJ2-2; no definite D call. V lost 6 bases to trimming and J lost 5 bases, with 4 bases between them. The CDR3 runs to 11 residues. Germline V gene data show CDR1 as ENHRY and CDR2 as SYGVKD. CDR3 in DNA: TGTGCCATCAGGCAGACCGGGGAGCTGTTTTTT. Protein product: CAIRQTGELFF.

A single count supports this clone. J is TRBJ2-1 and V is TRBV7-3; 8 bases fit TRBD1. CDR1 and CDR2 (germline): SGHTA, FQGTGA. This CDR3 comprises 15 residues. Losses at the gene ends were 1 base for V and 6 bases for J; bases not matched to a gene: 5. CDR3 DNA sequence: TGTGCCAGCAGCTTAATAGGACAGGGAGCCAATGAGCAGTTCTTC. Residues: CASSLIGQGANEQFF.

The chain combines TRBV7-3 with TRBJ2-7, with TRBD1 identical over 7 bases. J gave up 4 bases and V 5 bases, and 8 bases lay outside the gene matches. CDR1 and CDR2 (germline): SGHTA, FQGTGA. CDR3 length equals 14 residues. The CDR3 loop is CASSPDRPSYEQYF. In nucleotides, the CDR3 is TGTGCCAGCAGCCCGGACAGGCCATCTTACGAGCAGTACTTC.

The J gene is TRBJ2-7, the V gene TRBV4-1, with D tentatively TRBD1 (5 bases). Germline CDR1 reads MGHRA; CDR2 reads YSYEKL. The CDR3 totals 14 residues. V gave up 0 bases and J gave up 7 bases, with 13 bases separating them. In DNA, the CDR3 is TGCGCCAGCAGCCAAGAAGCAGGGCTCGGTGAGCAGTACTTC. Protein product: CASSQEAGLGEQYF.

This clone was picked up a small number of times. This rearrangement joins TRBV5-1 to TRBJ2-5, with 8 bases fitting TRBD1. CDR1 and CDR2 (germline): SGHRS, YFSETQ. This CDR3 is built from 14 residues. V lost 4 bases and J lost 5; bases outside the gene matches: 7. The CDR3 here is CASSIQGVGETQYF. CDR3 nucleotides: TGCGCCAGCAGCATACAGGGGGTTGGTGAGACCCAGTACTTC.

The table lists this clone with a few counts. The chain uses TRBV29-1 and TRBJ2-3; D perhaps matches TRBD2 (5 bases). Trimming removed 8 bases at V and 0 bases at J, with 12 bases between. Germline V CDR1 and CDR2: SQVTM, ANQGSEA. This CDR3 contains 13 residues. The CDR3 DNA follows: TGCAGCCTGGGGAGATTCAGCACAGATACGCAGTATTTT. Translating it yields CSLGRFSTDTQYF.

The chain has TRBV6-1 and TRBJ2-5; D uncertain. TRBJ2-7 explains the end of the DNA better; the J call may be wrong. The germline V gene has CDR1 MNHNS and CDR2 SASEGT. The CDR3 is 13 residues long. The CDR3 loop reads CASSSSAPGEQYF. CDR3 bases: TGTGCCAGCAGTAGCAGCGCGCCAGGCGAGCAGTACTTC.